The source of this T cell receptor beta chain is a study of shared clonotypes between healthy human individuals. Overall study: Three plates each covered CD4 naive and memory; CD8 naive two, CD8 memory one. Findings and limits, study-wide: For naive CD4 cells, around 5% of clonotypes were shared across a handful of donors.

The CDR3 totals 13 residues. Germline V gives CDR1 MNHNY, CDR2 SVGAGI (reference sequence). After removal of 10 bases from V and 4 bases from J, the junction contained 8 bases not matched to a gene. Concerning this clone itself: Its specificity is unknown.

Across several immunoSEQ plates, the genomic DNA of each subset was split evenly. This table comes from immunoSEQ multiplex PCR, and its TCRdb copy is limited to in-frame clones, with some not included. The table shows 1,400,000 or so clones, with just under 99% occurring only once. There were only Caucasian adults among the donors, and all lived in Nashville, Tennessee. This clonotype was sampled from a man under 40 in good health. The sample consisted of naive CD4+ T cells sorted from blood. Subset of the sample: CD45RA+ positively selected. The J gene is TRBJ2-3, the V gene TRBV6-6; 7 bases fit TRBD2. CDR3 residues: CATAAGVADTQYF. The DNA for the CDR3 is TGTGCCACCGCCGCGGGGGTCGCAGATACGCAGTATTTT.